The 30 T cell receptor beta chains reported below all come from one sample, sequenced in a study of PD-1 blockade in classical Hodgkin lymphoma. Time point meaning: newly diagnosed, previously untreated cHL patient sample. Researchers used magnetic negative selection to pull out pure CD4+ T cells from thawed PBMCs. The assay was immunoSEQ multiplex PCR, and TCRdb's table has in-frame clones only and misses some. The profile shows roughly 30,000 clones, 75% to 90% of them singletons. Sequenced material: CD4+ T cells from blood. These receptors were obtained from a human donor with classical Hodgkin lymphoma.

Here the CDR3 DNA reads TGTGCCAGCAGCACCTCTTTAGGGGGCTACACCTTC. Protein product: CASSTSLGGYTF. J is TRBJ1-2 and V is TRBV5-5; D remains ambiguous. Trimming took 4 bases from V and 8 from J, leaving 12 bases between them. CDR3 length: 12 residues. Germline-derived CDR1 and CDR2 are SGHKS and YYEKEE (reference sequence).

The chain carries TRBV19 and TRBJ1-2; D call uncertain. The germline CDR1 and CDR2 sequences are LNHDA and SQIVND (reference sequence). This CDR3 is built from 14 residues. V lost 5 bases, J lost 11 bases, and 21 bases lay in between. The CDR3 DNA is TGTGCCAGTAGTGGCTACCTGGGATCTATGCGGTACACCTTC. Protein: CASSGYLGSMRYTF.

To note about this clone: The DNA is omitted, as the CDR3 cannot be located on it reliably, and the CDR3 follows TCRdb's listing. The chain employs TRBV9 and TRBJ2-5; TRBD2 reflects the table's D call only, with no check against the DNA. Germline values: CDR1 SGDLS, CDR2 YYNGEE. 13 amino acids form the CDR3, both terminal residues included. Here the CDR3 reads CASILAGQETQYF.

V gene TRBV6-1 combines with J gene TRBJ1-5; the D is unclear. Trimming shortened V by 4 bases and J by 6 bases, and 10 bases separated the two germline ends. The CDR3 covers 13 residues. Per the germline V gene, CDR1 is MNHNS and CDR2 is SASEGT. As DNA, the CDR3 is TGTGCCAGCAGTGGGGCCCAAGGTCAGCCCCAGCATTTT. Translated: CASSGAQGQPQHF.

This sequence joins TRBV18 and TRBJ1-5, with 12 bases lining up with TRBD1. CDR1 is KGHSH and CDR2 is LQKENI in the germline V gene. There are 15 residues in the CDR3. Trimming took 6 bases from V and 5 from J; bases not matched to a gene: 5. The DNA for the CDR3 is TGTGCCAGCTCGCCGGGACAGGGGGCCTATCAGCCCCAGCATTTT. Translating gives CASSPGQGAYQPQHF.

The gene calls are TRBV10-3 and TRBJ2-1; 12 nucleotides align to TRBD2. CDR1 ENHRY and CDR2 SYGVKD come from the germline V gene. CDR3 length: 16 residues. With V trimmed by 6 bases and J by 5 bases, 8 bases remained unmatched. CDR3 protein: CAIRAGLAGTNNEQFF. Written as DNA, the CDR3 is TGTGCCATCAGAGCTGGACTAGCGGGAACTAACAATGAGCAGTTCTTC.

The gene calls are TRBV23-1 and TRBJ1-2; a weak D match, TRBD1 (5 bases). TRBV23-1 is noted as an ORF with a role that remains uncertain. Deletions cut 4 bases from V and 3 bases from J, with 15 bases between. This CDR3 is built from 15 residues. CDR3 nucleotides: TGCGCCAGCAGTCCCAGGGCCCCAAGAGACTATGGCTACACCTTC. This gives the protein CASSPRAPRDYGYTF.

The chain couples TRBV7-2 to TRBJ1-4; 7 bases agree with TRBD1. Germline assignment: CDR1 SGHTA and CDR2 FQGNSA. The CDR3 extends over 16 amino acids. Germline trimming cut 5 bases from V and 8 bases from J; bases unmatched to any gene: 14. The CDR3 protein is CASSQDRALGREKLFF. The CDR3 DNA is TGTGCCAGCAGCCAAGACAGGGCCCTGGGAAGGGAAAAACTGTTTTTT.

In its sample, this clone was seen once. The V and J genes are TRBV5-1 and TRBJ2-1; 11 bases fit TRBD2. This CDR3 has 18 residues. Looked up from germline, CDR1 is SGHRS and CDR2 is YFSETQ. J was trimmed by 7 bases and V by 3 bases; bases with no gene match: 15. CDR3: CASSSVGGAGLAVNEQFF. CDR3 bases: TGCGCCAGCAGCTCCGTGGGGGGAGCGGGACTAGCGGTTAATGAGCAGTTCTTC. Using reference TRBV5-1 and TRBJ2-1 for the parts outside the CDR3, the full variable domain is KAGVTQTPRYLIKTRGQQVTLSCSPISGHRSVSWYQQTPGQGLQFLFEYFSETQRNKGNFPGRFSGRQFSNSRSEMNVSTLELGDSALYLCASSSVGGAGLAVNEQFFGPGTRLTVL.

The chain couples TRBV11-3 to TRBJ2-7; TRBD1 matches 8 bases. The CDR3 totals 14 residues. The trim removed 5 bases at V and 6 bases at J, leaving 9 bases unmatched. The germline V gene has CDR1 SGHNT and CDR2 YENEEA. This chain's CDR3 is CASSPRGRHLEQYF. CDR3 DNA sequence: TGTGCCAGCAGCCCCAGGGGGCGACATCTCGAGCAGTACTTC.

The chain links TRBV28 to TRBJ2-7; D unresolved. The V gene's germline CDR1 is MDHEN and CDR2 SYDVKM. The length of the CDR3 is 15 residues. Trimming pared 3 bases from V and 3 bases from J, leaving 15 bases between. The CDR3 is CASSFSGNSLYEQYF. The CDR3, as DNA: TGTGCCAGCAGTTTCTCAGGAAACAGCCTCTACGAGCAGTACTTC. The full variable domain, in which reference TRBV28 and TRBJ2-7 provide the parts outside the CDR3, is DVKVTQSSRYLVKRTGEKVFLECVQDMDHENMFWYRQDPGLGLRLIYFSYDVKMKEKGDIPEGYSVSREKKERFSLILESASTNQTSMYLCASSFSGNSLYEQYFGPGTRLTVT.

The rearrangement uses TRBV10-3 and TRBJ1-1, with a possible D match to TRBD1 (5 bases). This CDR3 comprises 13 residues. From germline, CDR1 is ENHRY and CDR2 SYGVKD. V was clipped by 4 bases and J by 4 bases, with 10 bases between them. For the CDR3, the DNA is TGTGCCATCAGTGTAGGGACGGCCACTGAAGCTTTCTTT. Translated, it gives CAISVGTATEAFF.

V is TRBV19 and J is TRBJ2-7; no definite D call. The CDR3 consists of 14 residues. V lost 6 bases to trimming and J lost 2 bases, with 14 bases between them. Per germline, CDR1 LNHDA and CDR2 SQIVND (reference sequence). The CDR3 nucleotides are TGTGCCAGTAGGCCTCTCGGTGAACCCTACGAGCAGTACTTC. Its protein product is CASRPLGEPYEQYF.

The CDR3 is CASSRTGTRNYNEQFF. Here the CDR3 DNA reads TGTGCCAGCAGCCGGACCGGGACTAGAAACTACAATGAGCAGTTCTTC. The J gene is TRBJ2-1, the V gene TRBV7-2; 8 bases are shared with TRBD2. The CDR3 loop spans 16 amino acids. Germline V gives CDR1 SGHTA, CDR2 FQGNSA. The V gene end was trimmed by 5 bases and the J gene end by 3 bases; junction bases not matched to a gene: 9.

V and J are TRBV4-3 and TRBJ2-1; 7 bases map to TRBD2. CDR1 is LGHNA, CDR2 YSLEER, per germline. Losses at the gene ends were 6 bases for V and 7 bases for J; bases not matched to a gene: 18. The CDR3 sequence is 17 residues long. As DNA, the CDR3 is TGCGCCAGCAGACCCACCTCTACTAGCGCTTATTCGAATGAGCAGTTCTTC. This translates into CASRPTSTSAYSNEQFF.

About this clone itself: Other DNA sequences within the sample encode an identical CDR3. The chain carries TRBV18 and TRBJ1-1; D possibly corresponds to TRBD1 (5 bases). This CDR3 spans 13 amino acids. V dropped 1 base and J dropped 3 bases, with 6 bases sitting between them. CDR1 is KGHSH and CDR2 is LQKENI in the germline V gene. The CDR3: CASSPQGDTEAFF. The CDR3 DNA is TGTGCCAGCTCACCACAAGGGGACACTGAAGCTTTCTTT.

V usage is TRBV5-1 and J usage is TRBJ2-3, with 13 nucleotides matching TRBD2. Germline values: CDR1 SGHRS, CDR2 YFSETQ. Losses at the gene ends were 2 bases for V and 4 bases for J; bases not matched to a gene: 4. This CDR3 has 16 amino acids. Written as DNA, the CDR3 is TGCGCCAGCAGCTTACTAGCGGGGGGGCCTGCAGATACGCAGTATTTT. The encoded protein is CASSLLAGGPADTQYF.

The chain couples TRBV6-5 to TRBJ2-1; no definite D call. Germline values: CDR1 MNHEY, CDR2 SVGAGI. The V end lost 10 bases, the J end lost 4 bases, and 14 bases lay between the germline ends. The CDR3 covers 13 residues. The CDR3 loop is CATRMGGYNEQFF. The CDR3 DNA reads as TGTGCCACCCGAATGGGCGGTTACAATGAGCAGTTCTTC.

This chain links TRBV18 with TRBJ2-6; 7 positions agree with TRBD1. After removal of 3 bases from V and 1 base from J, the junction contained 3 bases not matched to a gene. The CDR3 is 16 residues long. Germline V gives CDR1 KGHSH, CDR2 LQKENI. CDR3 sequence: CASSPTQGSGANVLTF. The CDR3 bases are TGTGCCAGCTCACCGACACAGGGGTCTGGGGCCAACGTCCTGACTTTC.

This clone was seen just once. This CDR3 reads CASSRGGRTDTQYF. The CDR3 bases are TGTGCCAGCAGCCGCGGCGGGCGCACAGATACGCAGTATTTT. The chain has TRBV5-6 and TRBJ2-3; the D gene is possibly TRBD2 (5 bases). The V gene lost 4 bases and the J gene lost 1 base, with 10 bases spanning the gap. CDR1 SGHDT and CDR2 YYEEEE come from the germline V gene. This CDR3 has 14 residues.

This chain joins TRBV19 and TRBJ1-5, with TRBD1 matching over 8 bases. Germline CDR1 is LNHDA and CDR2 is SQIVND (reference sequence). The CDR3 is made up of 14 amino acids. V dropped 7 bases and J dropped 6; count of bases not matched to a gene: 8. CDR3 coding DNA: TGTGCCAGTACCCAGAGGACAGGGCTTCAGCCCCAGCATTTT. Encoded protein: CASTQRTGLQPQHF. Using reference TRBV19 and TRBJ1-5 for the parts outside the CDR3, the full variable domain is DGGITQSPKYLFRKEGQNVTLSCEQNLNHDAMYWYRQDPGQGLRLIYYSQIVNDFQKGDIAEGYSVSREKKESFPLTVTSAQKNPTAFYLCASTQRTGLQPQHFGDGTRLSIL.

This chain connects TRBV29-1 to TRBJ1-2, with 7 bases fitting TRBD1. In germline, CDR1 is SQVTM, CDR2 ANQGSEA. The CDR3 has 12 amino acids. V shed 7 bases, J shed 3 bases, and the junction held 5 bases outside the gene matches. This CDR3 is CSAGTAHYGYTF. In DNA, the CDR3 is TGCAGCGCCGGGACAGCGCACTATGGCTACACCTTC.

This clone was observed a few times. This chain connects TRBV27 to TRBJ2-7; 8 nucleotides line up with TRBD1. The V segment lost 6 bases and the J segment 3 bases; nucleotides outside the gene matches: 7. This CDR3 spans 14 amino acids. The germline V gene has CDR1 MNHEY and CDR2 SMNVEV (reference sequence). CDR3 nucleotides: TGTGCCAGCAGCCCGGACAGGGTTGTCTACGAGCAGTACTTC. Translating gives CASSPDRVVYEQYF.

This clone was counted a single time. The chain recombines TRBV5-6 with TRBJ2-1; no clear D gene. The germline V gene has CDR1 SGHDT and CDR2 YYEEEE. With 4 bases removed from V and 5 bases from J, the gap between germline ends came to 13 bases. CDR3 size: 14 residues. In DNA, the CDR3 is TGTGCCAGCAGCCCGCGGACGCCTAACAATGAGCAGTTCTTC. Translating gives CASSPRTPNNEQFF. Looking up the rest from reference TRBV5-6 and TRBJ2-1 gives the full variable domain: DAGVTQSPTHLIKTRGQQVTLRCSPKSGHDTVSWYQQALGQGPQFIFQYYEEEERQRGNFPDRFSGHQFPNYSSELNVNALLLGDSALYLCASSPRTPNNEQFFGPGTRLTVL.

The chain employs TRBV6-4 and TRBJ2-7; possibly TRBD2 for D (5 bases). The CDR3 consists of 12 residues. In germline, CDR1 is MRHNA, CDR2 SNTAGT. Trimming took 11 bases from V and 0 from J, leaving 11 bases between them. The CDR3 bases are TGTGCCCGTCTCCGGGGCTCCTACGAGCAGTACTTC. Its protein is CARLRGSYEQYF.

This chain links TRBV4-2 with TRBJ2-5; perhaps TRBD1 as D (5 bases). Germline V gene sequence: CDR1 LGHNA, CDR2 YNFKEQ. V lost 1 base and J lost 1, with 7 bases in between. The CDR3 sequence is 14 residues long. CDR3: CASSQGGGQETQYF. CDR3 DNA sequence: TGTGCCAGCAGCCAAGGGGGCGGCCAAGAGACCCAGTACTTC.

The chain links TRBV10-3 to TRBJ1-3, with D perhaps matching TRBD1 (6 bases). The V end lost 6 bases, the J end lost 2 bases, and 17 bases lay between the germline ends. The CDR3 sequence is 16 residues long. CDR1 is ENHRY and CDR2 is SYGVKD in the germline V gene. CDR3 amino acids: CAIRRTETLTGNTIYF. The CDR3 DNA reads TGTGCCATCAGAAGGACAGAGACCCTCACTGGAAACACCATATATTTT.

The CDR3 DNA reads as TGTGCCAGCAGCTTTACTAGCGGGCCTGCCTACGAGCAGTACTTC. This encodes CASSFTSGPAYEQYF. The V and J genes are TRBV7-2 and TRBJ2-7; TRBD2 agrees at 9 bases. The J segment lost 2 bases and the V segment lost 3 bases, leaving 5 bases of the junction unmatched. The CDR3 spans 15 residues. Germline CDR1 SGHTA, CDR2 FQGNSA.

The J gene is TRBJ2-1, the V gene TRBV19; 10 nucleotides match TRBD2. J was trimmed by 1 base and V by 0 bases; bases with no gene match: 9. The germline V gene has CDR1 LNHDA and CDR2 SQIVND (reference sequence). This CDR3 spans 19 amino acids. CDR3 in amino acids: CASSIEAGGPLGSYNEQFF. CDR3 in DNA: TGTGCCAGTAGTATAGAAGCGGGAGGGCCTTTGGGTTCCTACAATGAGCAGTTCTTC.

This clone showed up just a few times. This chain links TRBV6-6 with TRBJ1-1; unclear D gene. The germline V and J ends were trimmed by 6 bases and 2 bases, with 10 bases remaining between them. Germline CDR1 reads MNHNY; CDR2 reads SVGAGI (reference sequence). The CDR3 totals 13 residues. CDR3 protein: CASRSYANTEAFF. The CDR3 DNA reads TGTGCCAGCAGGTCTTACGCTAACACTGAAGCTTTCTTT.